This T cell receptor beta chain was captured by sequencing in a study of PD-1 blockade in classical Hodgkin lymphoma. Broader study findings: Patients excluded were those beginning nivolumab under 1 year after ASCT. It was CD4+ TCR diversity, not CD8+, that rose significantly by C4D1. Those achieving complete response showed baseline diversity like newly diagnosed patients.

Using immunoSEQ multiplex PCR, the repertoire was profiled, and TCRdb retains in-frame clones only, with some absent. This table has 75,000 to 100,000 clones, roughly four fifths appearing once. Relapse was seen in all patients after autologous stem cell transplantation, and brentuximab vedotin exposure was variable. Germline CDR1 and CDR2: LNHNV and YYDKDF (reference sequence). The CDR3 is 15 amino acids. The ends were cut back, 0 bases at V and 5 bases at J, with 13 bases in the middle. A note on this clone: What it recognizes is unknown.

Material: peripheral blood mononuclear cells (PBMCs), obtained before the second cycle of nivolumab. The TCR comes from a human donor with classical Hodgkin lymphoma. The V and J genes are TRBV15 and TRBJ1-2; D gene uncertain. The CDR3 is CATSRELRQTYGYTF. The CDR3 bases are TGTGCCACCAGCAGAGAATTACGGCAAACGTATGGCTACACCTTC. Drawing the rest from reference TRBV15 and TRBJ1-2, the complete variable domain is DAMVIQNPRYQVTQFGKPVTLSCSQTLNHNVMYWYQQKSSQAPKLLFHYYDKDFNNEADTPDNFQSRRPNTSFCFLDIRSPGLGDTAMYLCATSRELRQTYGYTFGSGTRLTVV.